The 5 T cell receptor beta chains presented below share a single source sample, sequenced in a study of CD8+ T cells in alopecia areata. TCR sequencing used cDNA made by reverse transcription of extracted RNA. Here immunoSEQ multiplex PCR was the method, and the copy in TCRdb shows in-frame clones only, minus some. Counted here are 150,000 or so clones, about three fifths occurring once; the ten biggest clones make up 6.4%. This material consisted of CD4+ T cells sorted from blood, taken at week 0. The receptors here all came from a human donor with alopecia areata.

This chain joins TRBV7-9 and TRBJ1-2; 11 bases are a match to TRBD1. J was trimmed by 4 bases and V by 4 bases; bases with no gene match: 8. From germline, CDR1 is SEHNR and CDR2 FQNEAQ (reference sequence). The length of the CDR3 is 16 residues. CDR3 loop: CASSSAGDRGSYGYTF. CDR3 bases: TGTGCCAGCAGCTCGGCCGGGGACAGGGGGTCCTATGGCTACACCTTC.

The chain has TRBV25-1 and TRBJ2-7; 7 nucleotides line up with TRBD1. V lost 2 bases and J lost 7; bases outside the gene matches: 11. This CDR3 is 15 amino acids long. Per the germline V gene, CDR1 is MGHDK and CDR2 is SYGVNS. The CDR3 DNA sequence: TGTGCCAGCAGTGAAACAGGGGCCCTTATGAAGGAGCAGTACTTC. It is translated as CASSETGALMKEQYF.

The rearrangement links TRBV2 to TRBJ1-5; 8 bases are shared with TRBD1. The CDR3 is 12 amino acids. From germline, CDR1 is SNHLY and CDR2 FYNNEI. J lost 8 bases, V lost 3 bases, and 0 bases had no gene match. Here the CDR3 reads CASSEGQEPQHF. The CDR3 DNA sequence: TGTGCCAGCAGTGAGGGACAGGAGCCCCAGCATTTT.

This chain uses TRBV5-6 with TRBJ2-5; D remains unclear. The CDR3 runs to 11 residues. The ends were cut back, 4 bases at V and 2 bases at J, with 3 bases in the middle. Per the germline V gene, CDR1 is SGHDT and CDR2 is YYEEEE. DNA for the CDR3: TGTGCCAGCAGCCAGCAAGAGACCCAGTACTTC. It specifies CASSQQETQYF.

The chain employs TRBV29-1 and TRBJ1-2, with D hard to call. The V end lost 4 bases, the J end lost 4 bases, and 10 bases lay between the germline ends. This CDR3 comprises 12 residues. The germline V gene encodes CDR1 SQVTM and CDR2 ANQGSEA. The CDR3 DNA sequence: TGCAGCGTTGCGACCTTGGGCTATGGCTACACCTTC. This gives the protein CSVATLGYGYTF.